One and the same sample provided the 14 T cell receptor beta chains below, sequenced in a study of shared clonotypes between healthy human individuals. Measured with immunoSEQ multiplex PCR; TCRdb has only the in-frame clones, and not every one. The table has approximately 650,000 clones, nearly 97% seen once. Naive CD8 cells, CD45RO-negative and positively selected for CCR7, excluded terminally differentiated effector memory CD45RA+ cells. The sequenced sample consisted of naive CD8+ T cells sorted from blood. Receptor source: a woman under 40 in good health.

The rearrangement uses TRBV7-6 and TRBJ1-4; 8 bases map to TRBD1. Per germline, CDR1 SGHVS and CDR2 FNYEAQ. Unmatched junction bases numbered 6, after V lost 5 bases and J lost 7 bases. This CDR3 is 14 amino acids long. CDR3 nucleotide sequence: TGTGCCAGCAGCCTCGACAGGGGTGGTGAAAAACTGTTTTTT. Amino acids: CASSLDRGGEKLFF.

The chain couples TRBV27 to TRBJ1-2, with 11 bases identical to TRBD1. Germline lookup yields CDR1 MNHEY and CDR2 SMNVEV (reference sequence). V was clipped by 2 bases and J by 8 bases; unmatched bases: 7. The CDR3 loop spans 15 amino acids. In DNA form, the CDR3 reads TGTGCCAGCAGTTTAAATGGACAGGGGGCGCAGGGCTACACCTTC. Its protein is CASSLNGQGAQGYTF.

V is TRBV10-1 and J is TRBJ2-7, with 7 bases that match TRBD2. This CDR3 comprises 19 residues. Germline assignment: CDR1 WNHNN and CDR2 SYGVQD (reference sequence). The V segment lost 3 bases and the J segment 2 bases; nucleotides outside the gene matches: 19. The DNA of the CDR3 is TGCGCCAGCAGTGACCTCCTCCCGCGGGAACTAGCGCCAACCTACGAGCAGTACTTC. This sequence encodes CASSDLLPRELAPTYEQYF.

The chain joins TRBV10-1 to TRBJ2-1, with 10 bases lining up with TRBD2. V lost 4 bases and J lost 2; bases outside the gene matches: 8. CDR1 and CDR2 (germline): WNHNN, SYGVQD (reference sequence). The length of the CDR3 is 17 residues. The CDR3 loop reads CASSGATSGSAYNEQFF. DNA for the CDR3: TGCGCCAGCAGTGGAGCGACTAGCGGGTCGGCCTACAATGAGCAGTTCTTC.

The V call is TRBV2, the J call TRBJ2-7, with D possibly TRBD1 on 7 matching bases. V was cut by 7 bases and J by 6 bases, with 19 bases left in between. CDR3 size: 14 residues. Germline lookup yields CDR1 SNHLY and CDR2 FYNNEI. The CDR3 coding sequence is TGTGCCAGCACGTACGGAGGGGGCTGGGGCGAGCAGTACTTC. This sequence encodes CASTYGGGWGEQYF.

The gene calls are TRBV2 and TRBJ1-2; D not resolved. Looked up from germline, CDR1 is SNHLY and CDR2 is FYNNEI. The CDR3 runs 15 residues. Deletions cut 4 bases from V and 2 bases from J, with 14 bases between. The DNA for the CDR3 is TGTGCCAGCAGTGGAATCTTGGAATTGAACTATGGCTACACCTTC. Amino acid sequence: CASSGILELNYGYTF.

V gene TRBV28 combines with J gene TRBJ1-5; TRBD1 might be the D (5 bases). Germline V gene data show CDR1 as MDHEN and CDR2 as SYDVKM. The CDR3 totals 13 residues. Trimming shortened V by 4 bases and J by 7 bases, and 11 bases separated the two germline ends. The CDR3, as DNA: TGTGCCAGCAGTTGGGGCGTAAGGCAGCCCCAGCATTTT. Residues: CASSWGVRQPQHF.

The chain uses TRBV7-6 and TRBJ2-3; D ambiguous. Trimming cost V 2 bases and J 2 bases, with 8 bases left between them. The CDR3 runs 14 residues. Germline-derived CDR1 and CDR2 are SGHVS and FNYEAQ. For the CDR3, the DNA is TGTGCCAGCAGCTTATCGCGACCCACAGATACGCAGTATTTT. Amino acid sequence: CASSLSRPTDTQYF.

Remarks on this clone: The identical CDR3 is also encoded by other nucleotide sequences in the sample. The J gene is TRBJ1-1, the V gene TRBV28, with D unclear. Germline CDR1 reads MDHEN; CDR2 reads SYDVKM. The CDR3 has 13 amino acids. Trimming shortened V by 2 bases and J by 1 base, and 5 bases separated the two germline ends. The CDR3 DNA follows: TGTGCCAGCAGTTTAAGTGCGAACACTGAAGCTTTCTTT. Protein sequence: CASSLSANTEAFF.

The chain employs TRBV27 and TRBJ2-7; 7 positions match TRBD2. The CDR3 consists of 15 residues. Germline V gene data show CDR1 as MNHEY and CDR2 as SMNVEV (reference sequence). The ends lost 6 bases at V and 2 bases at J; junction bases unmatched: 10. The CDR3: CASSLTGGGPYEQYF. The CDR3 DNA reads as TGTGCCAGCAGCTTAACGGGAGGAGGCCCCTACGAGCAGTACTTC.

This clone occurred once. The chain employs TRBV27 and TRBJ2-1, with D unclear. The V gene's germline CDR1 is MNHEY and CDR2 SMNVEV (reference sequence). The CDR3 covers 13 residues. Trimming left V 0 bases short and J 8 bases short, with 8 bases between. The CDR3 bases are TGTGCCAGCAGTTTATCGACCGGGCATGAGCAGTTCTTC. Its translation is CASSLSTGHEQFF.

This rearrangement joins TRBV4-1 to TRBJ2-2, with 8 bases fitting TRBD1. Germline-derived CDR1 and CDR2 are MGHRA and YSYEKL. The CDR3 contains 15 residues. V was pared by 3 bases and J by 9 bases, with 9 bases of the junction left unmatched. CDR3 protein: CASSQGGGQGRELFF. The CDR3 DNA reads as TGCGCCAGCAGCCAGGGGGGAGGACAGGGCCGGGAGCTGTTTTTT.

This rearrangement joins TRBV4-2 to TRBJ2-7; 7 nucleotides agree with TRBD1. Germline V gene lookup returns CDR1 LGHNA and CDR2 YNFKEQ. The CDR3 is made up of 14 amino acids. The V and J ends lost 0 bases and 4 bases, in that order; junction bases with no gene match: 3. The CDR3 spells CASSQDRDSYEQYF. CDR3 in DNA: TGTGCCAGCAGCCAAGACCGGGACAGTTACGAGCAGTACTTC.

CDR3 region: CASSSRSPEQYF. In DNA, the CDR3 is TGTGCCAGCAGCTCCAGGTCCCCCGAGCAGTACTTC. The chain joins TRBV11-2 to TRBJ2-7; no definite D call. This CDR3 comprises 12 residues. Trimming removed 4 bases from V and 6 bases from J, with 10 bases in between. The germline V gene has CDR1 SGHAT and CDR2 FQNNGV.